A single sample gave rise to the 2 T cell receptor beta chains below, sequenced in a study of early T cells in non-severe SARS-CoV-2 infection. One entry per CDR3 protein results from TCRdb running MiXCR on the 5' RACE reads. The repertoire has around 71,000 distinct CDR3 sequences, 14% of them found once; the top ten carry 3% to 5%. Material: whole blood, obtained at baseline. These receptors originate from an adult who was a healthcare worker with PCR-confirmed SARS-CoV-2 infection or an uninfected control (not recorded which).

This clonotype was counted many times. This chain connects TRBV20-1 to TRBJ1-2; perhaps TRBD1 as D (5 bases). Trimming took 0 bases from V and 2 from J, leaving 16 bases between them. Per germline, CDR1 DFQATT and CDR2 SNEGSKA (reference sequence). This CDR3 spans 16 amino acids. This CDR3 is CSARDGTMGPNYGYTF. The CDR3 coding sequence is TGCAGTGCTAGAGATGGGACTATGGGGCCAAACTATGGCTACACCTTC.

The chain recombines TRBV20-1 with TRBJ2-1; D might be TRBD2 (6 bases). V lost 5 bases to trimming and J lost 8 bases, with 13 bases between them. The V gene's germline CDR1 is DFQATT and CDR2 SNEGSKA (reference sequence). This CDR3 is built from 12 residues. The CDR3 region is CSALLSGYEQFF. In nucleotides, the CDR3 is TGCAGTGCTCTACTAAGCGGGTATGAGCAGTTCTTC.